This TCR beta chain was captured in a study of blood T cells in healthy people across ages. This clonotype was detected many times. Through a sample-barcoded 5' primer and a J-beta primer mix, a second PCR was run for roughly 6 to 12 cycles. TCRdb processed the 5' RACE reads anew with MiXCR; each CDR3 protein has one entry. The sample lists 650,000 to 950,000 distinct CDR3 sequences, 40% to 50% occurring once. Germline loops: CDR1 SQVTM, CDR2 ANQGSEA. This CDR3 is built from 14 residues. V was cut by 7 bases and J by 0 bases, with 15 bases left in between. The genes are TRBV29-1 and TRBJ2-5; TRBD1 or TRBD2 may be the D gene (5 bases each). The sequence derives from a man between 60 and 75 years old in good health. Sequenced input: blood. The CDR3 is CSARGLGDQETQYF. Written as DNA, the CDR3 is TGCAGCGCCCGGGGCCTGGGGGACCAAGAGACCCAGTACTTC.